The 18 T cell receptor beta chains below come from one sample, sequenced in a study of cytomegalovirus exposure and HLA in healthy donors. Generated by immunoSEQ multiplex PCR, the TCRdb table keeps only in-frame clones and is missing some. Of over 150,000 clones listed, roughly 91% are singletons. Material: PBMCs. The receptors originated from a woman aged 18 to 35 in good health and CMV-seropositive.

The rearrangement links TRBV29-1 to TRBJ2-1, with D maybe TRBD2 (5 bases). There are 13 residues in the CDR3. Germline V gene lookup returns CDR1 SQVTM and CDR2 ANQGSEA. The V end lost 3 bases, the J end lost 7 bases, and 13 bases lay between the germline ends. Here the CDR3 DNA reads TGCAGCGTTGAGGATTATGGGAGAAATGAGCAGTTCTTC. Amino acids: CSVEDYGRNEQFF.

In DNA, the CDR3 is TGCGCCAGCAGCCACAAAAGGGGCAGGGAAGAGGACTATGGCTACACCTTC. As protein: CASSHKRGREEDYGYTF. The chain uses TRBV4-1 and TRBJ1-2; tentatively, D is TRBD1 (5 bases). The CDR3 sequence is 17 residues long. CDR1 is MGHRA and CDR2 is YSYEKL in the germline V gene. Trimming took 3 bases from V and 3 from J, leaving 20 bases between them.

This clone has just one count. V gene TRBV7-2 combines with J gene TRBJ2-7, with 8 bases that match TRBD1. The CDR3 runs to 14 residues. From germline, CDR1 is SGHTA and CDR2 FQGNSA. V trimming: 5 bases; J trimming: 6 bases; junction bases outside the gene matches: 9. In nucleotides, the CDR3 is TGTGCCAGCAGCCGCCTGACAGGGGCGGGCGAGCAGTACTTC. Its translation is CASSRLTGAGEQYF. The entire variable domain, with the rest obtained from reference TRBV7-2 and TRBJ2-7, is as follows: GAGVSQSPSNKVTEKGKDVELRCDPISGHTALYWYRQSLGQGLEFLIYFQGNSAPDKSGLPSDRFSAERTGGSVSTLTIQRTQQEDSAVYLCASSRLTGAGEQYFGPGTRLTVT.

This clone came up once. V gene TRBV19 combines with J gene TRBJ2-1; the D gene is possibly TRBD1 (6 bases). Germline assignment: CDR1 LNHDA and CDR2 SQIVND (reference sequence). The CDR3 spans 15 residues. With 8 bases removed from V and 5 bases from J, the gap between germline ends came to 19 bases. The CDR3 spells CASREQGNSHNEQFF. The CDR3 bases are TGTGCCAGTCGAGAACAGGGAAATTCCCACAATGAGCAGTTCTTC.

This sequence joins TRBV4-3 and TRBJ2-6, with D uncertain. With 0 bases removed from V and 0 bases from J, the gap between germline ends came to 6 bases. The germline gives CDR1 LGHNA, CDR2 YSLEER. This CDR3 has 16 residues. CDR3 protein: CASSQDMSSGANVLTF. Written as DNA, the CDR3 is TGCGCCAGCAGCCAAGACATGAGCTCTGGGGCCAACGTCCTGACTTTC.

The chain employs TRBV19 and TRBJ1-1; no reliable D call. Germline lookup yields CDR1 LNHDA and CDR2 SQIVND (reference sequence). V was pared by 7 bases and J by 1 base, with 13 bases between. This CDR3 has 14 amino acids. The CDR3 DNA is TGTGCCAGTATTCACGGACGGGGGAACACTGAAGCTTTCTTT. Translation: CASIHGRGNTEAFF.

The chain recombines TRBV7-9 with TRBJ1-4; a weak D match, TRBD1 (5 bases). V was shortened by 4 bases and J by 7 bases, with 19 bases between the two germline ends. Germline assignment: CDR1 SEHNR and CDR2 FQNEAQ (reference sequence). The CDR3 consists of 16 residues. The CDR3, as DNA: TGTGCCAGCAGCTCGTACAGGACGGCCGGCTTTGAAAAACTGTTTTTT. Its translation is CASSSYRTAGFEKLFF.

This chain uses TRBV27 with TRBJ2-5; TRBD2 matches 8 bases. V lost 6 bases, J lost 7 bases, and 10 bases stayed unmatched. The CDR3 has 14 amino acids. Germline values: CDR1 MNHEY, CDR2 SMNVEV (reference sequence). CDR3 sequence (DNA): TGTGCCAGCAGGGAAGGAGCGGGGGTCGGGACCCAGTACTTC. This encodes CASREGAGVGTQYF.

V usage is TRBV11-2 and J usage is TRBJ1-5; weak D call: TRBD1 (6 bases). V was clipped by 4 bases and J by 7 bases, with 20 bases between them. This CDR3 contains 16 residues. The germline V gene has CDR1 SGHAT and CDR2 FQNNGV. The CDR3: CASSSLQGRGGQPQHF. The DNA of the CDR3 is TGTGCCAGCAGCTCCCTACAAGGCAGGGGTGGACAGCCCCAGCATTTT.

This sequence joins TRBV18 and TRBJ2-7; 8 nucleotides align to TRBD1. In germline, CDR1 is KGHSH, CDR2 LQKENI. The junction had 6 bases not matched to a gene; V was cut back by 3 bases and J by 5 bases. CDR3 size: 14 residues. CDR3 DNA: TGTGCCAGCTCACCTACCAGGGGGCAAGACGAGCAGTACTTC. Translation: CASSPTRGQDEQYF.

The chain uses TRBV5-8 and TRBJ2-7; 9 bases match TRBD2. J was trimmed by 2 bases and V by 4 bases; bases with no gene match: 7. The CDR3 is 15 amino acids. From germline, CDR1 is SGHTS and CDR2 YDEGEE. The CDR3 region is CASSPLAGITYEQYF. For the CDR3, the DNA is TGTGCCAGCAGCCCTCTAGCGGGAATCACCTACGAGCAGTACTTC.

J is TRBJ1-1 and V is TRBV7-8; D call uncertain. The V gene's germline CDR1 is SGHVS and CDR2 FQNEAQ. Deletions cut 5 bases from V and 1 base from J, with 14 bases between. This CDR3 is 15 amino acids long. DNA for the CDR3: TGTGCCAGCAGCCGGCGGGAGGGCCCGAACACTGAAGCTTTCTTT. Translated, it gives CASSRREGPNTEAFF.

CDR3 DNA: TGTGCCAGCAGTTCAGGGACTACCAACAATGAGCAGTTCTTC. Encoded protein: CASSSGTTNNEQFF. The chain employs TRBV27 and TRBJ2-1; 7 bases line up with TRBD2. Germline loops: CDR1 MNHEY, CDR2 SMNVEV (reference sequence). Trimming removed 4 bases from V and 5 bases from J; junction bases left unmatched: 5. CDR3 size: 14 residues.

The gene calls are TRBV19 and TRBJ1-5; a possible D gene is TRBD1 (6 bases). The CDR3 has 14 residues. V lost 4 bases, J lost 9 bases, and 16 bases lay in between. Looked up from germline, CDR1 is LNHDA and CDR2 is SQIVND (reference sequence). CDR3 sequence reads: CASSKGQPGTPQHF. The DNA of the CDR3 is TGTGCCAGTAGTAAAGGACAGCCTGGAACGCCCCAGCATTTT.

The chain uses TRBV29-1 and TRBJ2-7, with 14 nucleotides matching TRBD2. The CDR3 consists of 12 residues. V lost 4 bases and J lost 7; bases outside the gene matches: 0. CDR1 is SQVTM and CDR2 is ANQGSEA in the germline V gene. The CDR3 DNA reads TGCAGCGTTGGGACTAGCGGGAGGGAGCAGTACTTC. Residues: CSVGTSGREQYF.

The chain recombines TRBV30 with TRBJ2-1, with 9 bases that match TRBD2. CDR1 is GTSNPN, CDR2 SVGIG, per germline (reference sequence). The CDR3 sequence is 18 residues long. The V and J ends lost 0 bases and 3 bases, in that order; junction bases with no gene match: 12. DNA of the CDR3: TGTGCCTGGAGTGTGAGGCTAGCGGGAAGGCTCGTCTACAATGAGCAGTTCTTC. This translates into CAWSVRLAGRLVYNEQFF.

The chain joins TRBV7-9 to TRBJ2-4; 9 bases match TRBD1. Losses at the gene ends were 3 bases for V and 3 bases for J; bases not matched to a gene: 6. This CDR3 has 16 amino acids. Germline V gene data show CDR1 as SEHNR and CDR2 as FQNEAQ (reference sequence). CDR3 amino acids: CASSLGQGYDKNIQYF. The CDR3 DNA follows: TGTGCCAGCAGCTTGGGACAGGGTTACGACAAAAACATTCAGTACTTC.

J is TRBJ1-1 and V is TRBV20-1; D gene unclear. The CDR3 runs 11 residues. Looked up from germline, CDR1 is DFQATT and CDR2 is SNEGSKA (reference sequence). With 6 bases removed from V and 3 bases from J, the gap between germline ends came to 8 bases. The CDR3 is CSARQDTEAFF. The CDR3 DNA is TGCAGTGCGCGGCAAGACACTGAAGCTTTCTTT.